There are many counts of the clone carrying this TCR beta chain. These data originate in a study of early T cells in non-severe SARS-CoV-2 infection. This CDR3 is 14 amino acids long. The V gene lost 7 bases and the J gene lost 5 bases, with 15 bases spanning the gap. Germline loops: CDR1 MNHNY, CDR2 SVGAGI (reference sequence). Using its own MiXCR run on the 5' RACE reads, TCRdb lists one record per CDR3 protein. The table records some 41,000 distinct CDR3 sequences, 5.8% of them present only once. The chain is built from TRBV6-6 and TRBJ2-1, with D perhaps TRBD2 (6 bases). The sequencing input was whole blood. The sequence came from an adult who was a healthcare worker with PCR-confirmed SARS-CoV-2 infection or an uninfected control (not recorded which). Here the CDR3 DNA reads TGTGCCAGCAAGGTTTACGGACTAAACAATGAGCAGTTCTTC. Protein sequence: CASKVYGLNNEQFF.